The 32 T cell receptor beta chains below were found in one sample sequenced in a study of blood T cells in healthy people across ages (dated by TCRdb to about 2015). Receptor amplification or capture employed 5' RACE. The instrument given in TCRdb is Illumina HiSeq 2500. A second about 7 to 11 cycle PCR used a sample-barcoded 5' primer and a J-beta primer mix. TCRdb handled the public reads itself, with Q25 trimming in fastp and clone calling in MiXCR, and kept productive beta chains. Each entry merges the rows of one CDR3 protein and shows their most common DNA and genes. In this sample the table shows some 690,000 distinct CDR3 sequences, about 24% of which occur a single time. The biggest ten clones account for roughly 22% of the sample. The sample comprised blood. All receptors derive from a man between 65 and 85 years old in good health.

The rearrangement uses TRBV18 and TRBJ2-7; 7 nucleotides match TRBD2. This CDR3 has 15 residues. Germline V gene lookup returns CDR1 KGHSH and CDR2 LQKENI. The J segment lost 0 bases and the V segment lost 3 bases, leaving 5 bases of the junction unmatched. The CDR3 protein is CASSPTSQSSYEQYF. CDR3 DNA: TGTGCCAGCTCACCGACTAGCCAGAGCTCCTACGAGCAGTACTTC.

This clonotype was counted a few times. The chain joins TRBV6-1 to TRBJ1-6, with D possibly being TRBD1 (6 bases). V was pared by 6 bases and J by 4 bases, with 19 bases between. This CDR3 comprises 17 residues. In germline, CDR1 is MNHNS, CDR2 SASEGT. As DNA, the CDR3 is TGTGCCAGCAGATCCGCAGCGGGGGCGACTTATAATTCACCCCTCCACTTT. Translation: CASRSAAGATYNSPLHF.

This clonotype was picked up a small number of times. CDR3 in amino acids: CASSYIPGLAGGPGELFF. The CDR3 DNA follows: TGTGCCAGCAGTTACATACCAGGACTAGCGGGGGGCCCCGGGGAGCTGTTTTTT. This chain uses TRBV6-2 or TRBV6-3 with TRBJ2-2; 14 bases are a match to TRBD2. The CDR3 extends over 18 amino acids. Germline CDR1 is MNHEY and CDR2 is SVGEGT. Trimming took 2 bases from V and 6 from J; bases not matched to a gene: 8.

This rearrangement joins TRBV15 to TRBJ2-3, with 9 nucleotides matching TRBD1. CDR3 length: 15 amino acids. V lost 5 bases to trimming and J lost 4 bases; unmatched junction nucleotides: 7. CDR1 is LNHNV, CDR2 YYDKDF, per germline (reference sequence). CDR3 region: CATSGTGKGADTQYF. DNA of the CDR3: TGTGCCACCAGCGGGACAGGGAAAGGGGCAGATACGCAGTATTTT.

The rearrangement links TRBV7-9 to TRBJ2-6; tentatively, D is TRBD1 (6 bases). V dropped 5 bases and J dropped 1 base, with 9 bases sitting between them. Germline-derived CDR1 and CDR2 are SEHNR and FQNEAQ (reference sequence). The CDR3 totals 15 residues. CDR3 residues: CASSQQGSGANVLTF. CDR3 DNA sequence: TGTGCCAGCAGCCAACAGGGATCTGGGGCCAACGTCCTGACTTTC.

This clonotype was seen a handful of times. The chain couples TRBV9 to TRBJ2-6; D is perhaps TRBD2 (5 bases). This CDR3 contains 17 residues. Germline lookup yields CDR1 SGDLS and CDR2 YYNGEE. V was shortened by 0 bases and J by 2 bases, with 12 bases between the two germline ends. The CDR3 sequence: CASSVGGGYPGANVLTF. Here the CDR3 DNA reads TGTGCCAGCAGCGTAGGTGGAGGCTACCCTGGGGCCAACGTCCTGACTTTC.

Ten or more counts support this clonotype. This chain uses TRBV14 with TRBJ1-1, with D tentatively TRBD1 (6 bases). Germline lookup yields CDR1 SGHDN and CDR2 FVKESK. The CDR3 contains 14 residues. Between the trimmed V and J ends, which lost 2 bases and 4 bases, there was a span of 11 bases. The CDR3 sequence is CASSQQGQSTEAFF. CDR3 in DNA: TGTGCCAGCAGCCAACAAGGACAGTCCACTGAAGCTTTCTTT.

The chain combines TRBV12-3 or TRBV12-4 with TRBJ2-1; D gene unclear. Trimming removed 7 bases at V and 1 base at J, with 11 bases between. The CDR3 has 14 residues. CDR3 coding DNA: TGTGCCAGCACCCGAGACACATCCTACAATGAGCAGTTCTTC. Translation gives CASTRDTSYNEQFF.

This clonotype was observed a few times. This chain's CDR3 is CATSDRYNEQFF. The CDR3 DNA follows: TGTGCCACCAGTGACCGATACAATGAGCAGTTCTTC. The chain couples TRBV24-1 to TRBJ2-1; no reliable D call. From germline, CDR1 is KGHDR and CDR2 SFDVKD. Trimming pared 4 bases from V and 4 bases from J, leaving 4 bases between. The CDR3 consists of 12 residues.

The chain couples TRBV12-3 or TRBV12-4 to TRBJ1-6; D may be TRBD1 (5 bases). CDR3 size: 15 residues. V shed 5 bases and J shed 7 bases, with 15 bases lying between them. The CDR3 spells CASSRGGRTNSPLHF. DNA of the CDR3: TGTGCCAGCAGTCGCGGGGGACGGACAAATTCACCCCTCCACTTT.

The V gene is TRBV5-5, the J gene TRBJ2-2; D gene ambiguous. CDR1 is SGHKS and CDR2 is YYEKEE in the germline V gene (reference sequence). Trimming removed 2 bases at V and 9 bases at J, with 14 bases between. This CDR3 spans 14 amino acids. CDR3 nucleotides: TGTGCCAGCAGCTTAGTCCCGGGCCGGAGGGAGCTGTTTTTT. Translation gives CASSLVPGRRELFF.

This clonotype has more than one count but fewer than ten. The chain has TRBV5-1 and TRBJ2-5, with 10 nucleotides matching TRBD2. The V gene's germline CDR1 is SGHRS and CDR2 YFSETQ. V lost 0 bases and J lost 5; bases outside the gene matches: 7. This CDR3 is 16 amino acids long. The CDR3 DNA follows: TGCGCCAGCAGCTTGGGTTCTAGCGGGAGTCATGAGACCCAGTACTTC. It codes for CASSLGSSGSHETQYF.

This chain connects TRBV9 to TRBJ2-3; D may be TRBD2 (6 bases). V lost 8 bases and J lost 1, with 14 bases in between. CDR1 SGDLS and CDR2 YYNGEE come from the germline V gene. This CDR3 comprises 14 residues. The CDR3 spells CASGSGGRTDTQYF. The CDR3 DNA reads TGTGCCAGTGGTAGCGGAGGGCGCACAGATACGCAGTATTTT.

V usage is TRBV14 and J usage is TRBJ1-3; D unresolved. This CDR3 has 16 amino acids. Germline V lookup: CDR1 SGHDN, CDR2 FVKESK. Trimming removed 6 bases from V and 0 bases from J, with 15 bases in between. CDR3 nucleotide sequence: TGTGCCAGCAGTAATATAGAGGGCCTCTCTGGAAACACCATATATTTT. Protein: CASSNIEGLSGNTIYF.

CDR3 nucleotide sequence: TGTGCCAGCAGCTTAGTCTCGGAGGTCACAGATACGCAGTATTTT. Its translation: CASSLVSEVTDTQYF. The V call is TRBV7-2, the J call TRBJ2-3, with D possibly TRBD2 on 5 matching bases. CDR3 length: 15 amino acids. CDR1 is SGHTA, CDR2 FQGNSA, per germline. The V end was cut by 1 base, the J end by 2 bases, with 10 bases between.

The J gene is TRBJ1-4, the V gene TRBV29-1; TRBD1 is a possible D gene (5 bases). This CDR3 comprises 12 residues. Germline CDR1 reads SQVTM; CDR2 reads ANQGSEA. CDR3 amino acids: CNVVEGNEKLFF. The CDR3 nucleotides are TGCAACGTGGTTGAGGGGAATGAAAAACTGTTTTTT.

The sample holds a few counts of this clonotype. This chain uses TRBV12-3 or TRBV12-4 with TRBJ1-2; 7 positions agree with TRBD1. This CDR3 has 14 residues. J gave up 7 bases and V 5 bases, and 10 bases lay outside the gene matches. For the CDR3, the DNA is TGTGCCAGCAGTCACACAGGGGTCTCCTTTGGCTACACCTTC. Its translation: CASSHTGVSFGYTF.

The rearrangement links TRBV27 to TRBJ2-6, with no clear D. Germline CDR1 reads MNHEY; CDR2 reads SMNVEV (reference sequence). The CDR3 extends over 15 amino acids. Trimming removed 6 bases at V and 0 bases at J, with 9 bases between. CDR3 nucleotide sequence: TGTGCCAGCAGGGGATGGAGCTCTGGGGCCAACGTCCTGACTTTC. This translates into CASRGWSSGANVLTF.

This clonotype appeared a few times. V is TRBV29-1 and J is TRBJ2-2; D gene unclear. The CDR3 consists of 13 residues. V was trimmed by 4 bases and J by 5 bases, leaving 11 bases between them. CDR1 SQVTM and CDR2 ANQGSEA come from the germline V gene. The CDR3 nucleotides are TGCAGCGTTGTCCAATCCAGTACCGGGGAGCTGTTTTTT. Protein sequence: CSVVQSSTGELFF.

A few counts support this clonotype. CDR3: CASRPTGGPYNEQFF. CDR3 nucleotides: TGTGCCAGCAGGCCCACCGGGGGGCCCTACAATGAGCAGTTCTTC. This chain connects TRBV12-3 or TRBV12-4 to TRBJ2-1; weak D call: TRBD2 (7 bases). The CDR3 loop spans 15 amino acids. Trimming removed 6 bases from V and 2 bases from J, with 14 bases in between.

This clonotype was detected only a few times. V is TRBV6-5 and J is TRBJ2-1, with D maybe TRBD1 (5 bases). Trimming left V 4 bases short and J 6 bases short, with 10 bases between. CDR1 is MNHEY and CDR2 is SVGAGI in the germline V gene. There are 13 residues in the CDR3. The CDR3 DNA follows: TGTGCCAGCAGTTTAGGGGCCTCCAATGAGCAGTTCTTC. As protein: CASSLGASNEQFF.

This chain uses TRBV6-2 or TRBV6-3 with TRBJ2-7, with D perhaps assigned TRBD1 or TRBD2 (6 bases each). Per the germline V gene, CDR1 is MNHEY and CDR2 is SVGEGT. This CDR3 has 16 amino acids. V lost 8 bases, J lost 5 bases, and 25 bases lay in between. CDR3 loop: CASDRGGTLFVDEQYF. DNA for the CDR3: TGTGCCAGCGATAGAGGCGGGACACTCTTCGTCGACGAGCAGTACTTC.

The table lists this clonotype with a few counts. The CDR3: CASSLIRGEGGEQFF. The CDR3 DNA sequence: TGTGCCAGCAGCTTAATCAGGGGGGAGGGCGGTGAGCAGTTCTTC. The chain combines TRBV7-7 with TRBJ2-5, with D perhaps given as TRBD1 or TRBD2 (7 bases each). The J call may be mistaken, given a closer DNA end match to TRBJ2-1. Germline CDR1 and CDR2: SSHAT and FNYEAQ (reference sequence). This CDR3 has 15 amino acids.

This chain connects TRBV14 to TRBJ2-7; D ambiguous. The DNA matches TRBJ2-1 better at its end, which makes the J call doubtful. The CDR3 runs 13 residues. CDR1 SGHDN and CDR2 FVKESK come from the germline V gene. The CDR3 coding sequence is TGTGCCAGCAGCCAAGTTGCTCGAAGTGAGCAGTTCTTC. Translated, it gives CASSQVARSEQFF.

This sequence joins TRBV12-3 or TRBV12-4 and TRBJ2-3; no firm D call. V gave up 11 bases and J gave up 4 bases, with 13 bases separating them. The CDR3 consists of 12 residues. The CDR3 DNA is TGTGCCGGCACCCGTGACCCAGATACGCAGTATTTT. This translates into CAGTRDPDTQYF.

In its sample, this clonotype was seen a few times. The chain couples TRBV6-5 to TRBJ1-1; possibly TRBD1 for D (5 bases). The CDR3 is 15 amino acids. Germline V gene sequence: CDR1 MNHEY, CDR2 SVGAGI. The V gene lost 5 bases and the J gene lost 1 base, with 14 bases spanning the gap. This CDR3 is CASSLLGRANTEAFF. Written as DNA, the CDR3 is TGTGCCAGCAGTCTCTTGGGACGGGCGAACACTGAAGCTTTCTTT.

The rearrangement links TRBV20-1 to TRBJ2-5; D is perhaps TRBD1 (5 bases). The closer fit of TRBJ2-7 to the DNA end suggests the J call may be wrong. CDR1 is DFQATT and CDR2 is SNEGSKA in the germline V gene (reference sequence). The CDR3 contains 15 residues. CDR3 DNA sequence: TGCAGTGCTAGAGGGAAGGCAGGGTGGGCCTACGAGCAGTACTTC. Translated: CSARGKAGWAYEQYF.

This chain links TRBV5-1 with TRBJ2-7; D might be TRBD2 (6 bases). The V and J ends lost 3 bases and 3 bases respectively, with 16 bases between them. Germline V gene lookup returns CDR1 SGHRS and CDR2 YFSETQ. The CDR3 totals 15 residues. In DNA, the CDR3 is TGCGCCAGCAGCTCGAAAGCGGGCAGAGACTACGAGCAGTACTTC. It encodes CASSSKAGRDYEQYF.

This clonotype was seen more than once but under ten times. This chain joins TRBV12-3 or TRBV12-4 and TRBJ1-1; 8 positions agree with TRBD1. The J segment lost 4 bases and the V segment lost 7 bases, leaving 5 bases of the junction unmatched. This CDR3 is 13 amino acids long. This chain's CDR3 is CASTWTGSTEAFF. Here the CDR3 DNA reads TGTGCCAGCACCTGGACAGGGTCCACTGAAGCTTTCTTT.

About this clonotype: This may be a read error: a much more frequent sequence differs by one nucleotide. The rearrangement uses TRBV5-1 and TRBJ1-2; 9 bases line up with TRBD1. Per germline, CDR1 SGHRS and CDR2 YFSETQ. The CDR3 is made up of 13 amino acids. DNA for the CDR3: TGCGCCAGCAGCACGGGACAGGGATATGACTACACCTTC. Encoded protein: CASSTGQGYDYTF.

The genes are TRBV13 and TRBJ2-7; D gene unclear. CDR1 is PRHDT, CDR2 FYEKMQ, per germline (reference sequence). The CDR3 loop spans 11 amino acids. V was cut by 2 bases and J by 9 bases, with 8 bases left in between. The chain's CDR3 is CASSLFTVQYF. In DNA, the CDR3 is TGTGCCAGCAGCTTATTTACCGTGCAGTACTTC.

V is TRBV11-3 and J is TRBJ2-1, with 8 bases that match TRBD2. The trim removed 2 bases at V and 4 bases at J, leaving 7 bases unmatched. The germline gives CDR1 SGHNT, CDR2 YENEEA. This CDR3 is built from 16 residues. CDR3 nucleotides: TGTGCCAGCAGCTTAACCCACGGGGGGGGATACAATGAGCAGTTCTTC. Translating it yields CASSLTHGGGYNEQFF.